This entry lists 20 T cell receptor beta chains sequenced from one sample in a study of blood T cell repertoires in COVID-19. The repertoire was sequenced with immunoSEQ multiplex PCR; TCRdb's copy has only in-frame clones and lacks some. The table lists about 70,000 clones, about four fifths of them singletons. The source material was peripheral blood. The receptor set was obtained from a woman aged 60-70 years with acute or convalescent COVID-19.

The V call is TRBV10-3, the J call TRBJ2-3; D gene ambiguous. CDR1 is ENHRY, CDR2 SYGVKD, per germline. Deletions cut 4 bases from V and 10 bases from J, with 12 bases between. The CDR3 spans 12 residues. The DNA of the CDR3 is TGTGCCATCAGTGTGGGCCCCGGCTCGCAGTATTTT. Translating gives CAISVGPGSQYF.

The rearrangement joins TRBV6-2 or TRBV6-3 to TRBJ2-7, with 7 positions matching TRBD1. Trimming at V came to 2 bases and at J to 3 bases, leaving 1 base not matched to a gene. The CDR3 extends over 13 amino acids. CDR1 is MNHEY and CDR2 is SVGEGT in the germline V gene. CDR3 DNA: TGTGCCAGCAGTTACGGGGACAGCTACGAGCAGTACTTC. Amino acid sequence: CASSYGDSYEQYF.

This sequence joins TRBV19 and TRBJ2-7, with 12 bases matching TRBD2. From germline, CDR1 is LNHDA and CDR2 SQIVND (reference sequence). V gave up 4 bases and J gave up 2 bases; unmatched junction bases: 6. This CDR3 contains 16 residues. The CDR3: CASSTMTSGGTYEQYF. In DNA, the CDR3 is TGTGCCAGTAGTACTATGACTAGCGGGGGAACCTACGAGCAGTACTTC.

The chain couples TRBV6-5 to TRBJ2-3; 8 bases are a match to TRBD2. Germline CDR1 and CDR2: MNHEY and SVGAGI. Unmatched junction bases numbered 11, after V lost 4 bases and J lost 8 bases. The CDR3 runs 15 residues. CDR3 protein: CASSFLSSGDGTQYF. CDR3 sequence (DNA): TGTGCCAGCAGTTTCCTGAGTAGCGGGGATGGTACGCAGTATTTT.

The table lists this clone with a few counts. The chain employs TRBV10-3 and TRBJ1-3; TRBD1 might be the D (5 bases). This CDR3 region has 15 residues. V was cut by 0 bases and J by 5 bases, with 11 bases left in between. Germline CDR1 is ENHRY and CDR2 is SYGVKD. The CDR3 protein is CAISESRQRRNTIYF. The CDR3 coding sequence is TGTGCCATCAGTGAGTCGAGACAGAGGAGAAACACCATATATTTT.

The J gene is TRBJ1-3, the V gene TRBV3-1 (or the pseudogene TRBV3-2); D uncertain. CDR1 is LGHDT and CDR2 is YNNKEL in the germline V gene (reference sequence). V shed 4 bases and J shed 0 bases, with 10 bases lying between them. The CDR3 contains 15 residues. CDR3 protein: CASSRASVSGNTIYF. DNA of the CDR3: TGTGCCAGCAGCCGGGCCTCGGTCTCTGGAAACACCATATATTTT.

This chain uses TRBV5-4 with TRBJ2-1, with 9 bases identical to TRBD1. V lost 1 base and J lost 6; bases outside the gene matches: 5. CDR1 and CDR2 from the germline V gene are SGHNT and YYREEE (reference sequence). There are 15 residues in the CDR3. The CDR3, as DNA: TGTGCCAGCAGCTTGCCGGGACAGGGCAGCAATGAGCAGTTCTTC. It is translated as CASSLPGQGSNEQFF.

This clone was counted many times. This chain joins TRBV27 and TRBJ2-7, with D hard to call. V shed 2 bases and J shed 5 bases, with 13 bases lying between them. The CDR3 consists of 14 residues. Germline values: CDR1 MNHEY, CDR2 SMNVEV (reference sequence). The chain's CDR3 is CASSLIGQFDEQYF. The CDR3 coding sequence is TGTGCCAGCAGTTTAATTGGGCAGTTCGACGAGCAGTACTTC.

The chain has TRBV28 and TRBJ1-2; TRBD1 matches at 7 bases. The V gene's germline CDR1 is MDHEN and CDR2 SYDVKM. This CDR3 has 15 amino acids. J gave up 5 bases and V 3 bases, and 9 bases lay outside the gene matches. The CDR3 coding sequence is TGTGCCAGCAGTTTCCCTCAGACAGGGCAATATGGCTACACCTTC. The encoded protein is CASSFPQTGQYGYTF.

This clone appeared a single time. The CDR3 coding sequence is TGTGCCACCAGCAGTTCGGAGTCGTACTTC. It yields the protein CATSSSESYF. The rearrangement uses TRBV15 and TRBJ2-4; D is uncertain. Trimming left V 3 bases short and J 15 bases short, with 9 bases between. From germline, CDR1 is LNHNV and CDR2 YYDKDF (reference sequence). The CDR3 contains 10 residues.

V usage is TRBV29-1 and J usage is TRBJ2-3, with TRBD1 matching 7 bases. The CDR3 sequence is 15 residues long. V was clipped by 4 bases and J by 1 base; unmatched bases: 8. Germline V CDR1 and CDR2: SQVTM, ANQGSEA. DNA of the CDR3: TGCAGCGTTGCCAGGGGGTCCCCTCGCACAGATACGCAGTATTTT. Protein: CSVARGSPRTDTQYF.

This sequence joins TRBV6-2 or TRBV6-3 and TRBJ2-7; maybe TRBD1 (6 bases). Trimming took off 5 bases at V and 0 bases at J, with 11 bases between the two ends. Per germline, CDR1 MNHEY and CDR2 SVGEGT. This CDR3 has 14 amino acids. CDR3 coding DNA: TGTGCCAGCAGTCCAACAGGGTCCTCCTACGAGCAGTACTTC. Encoded protein: CASSPTGSSYEQYF.

The J gene is TRBJ2-3, the V gene TRBV9, with D tentatively TRBD1 (6 bases). From germline, CDR1 is SGDLS and CDR2 YYNGEE. V was cut by 0 bases and J by 2 bases, with 10 bases left in between. There are 15 residues in the CDR3. CDR3 loop: CASSVEDSHTDTQYF. The CDR3 nucleotides read TGTGCCAGCAGCGTAGAGGACAGCCACACAGATACGCAGTATTTT.

V is TRBV5-4 and J is TRBJ2-7; 10 bases match TRBD2. Unmatched junction bases numbered 3, after V lost 4 bases and J lost 5 bases. The CDR3 length is 13 residues. Germline CDR1 reads SGHNT; CDR2 reads YYREEE (reference sequence). CDR3 nucleotide sequence: TGTGCCAGCAGCCTAGCGGGGGTTAACGAGCAGTACTTC. This encodes CASSLAGVNEQYF.

This clone was picked up one time. A much larger clone lies one base from this, so it may be a read error. The chain uses TRBV13 and TRBJ1-5; D is perhaps TRBD1 (6 bases). The germline V gene has CDR1 PRHDT and CDR2 FYEKMQ (reference sequence). The CDR3 has 14 amino acids. As DNA, the CDR3 is TGTGCCAGCAGCTTATCGGGGACAAATCGGCCCCAGCATTTT. Its translation is CASSLSGTNRPQHF.

V and J are TRBV6-5 and TRBJ1-1; 7 bases line up with TRBD1. V was pared by 6 bases and J by 0 bases, with 7 bases of the junction left unmatched. CDR1 and CDR2 from the germline V gene are MNHEY and SVGAGI. The CDR3 is 15 residues long. The CDR3 loop reads CASRPGQFMNTEAFF. As DNA, the CDR3 is TGTGCCAGCAGACCGGGACAGTTCATGAACACTGAAGCTTTCTTT.

The chain employs TRBV6-5 and TRBJ2-7; 9 bases fit TRBD1. Germline V CDR1 and CDR2: MNHEY, SVGAGI. The CDR3 consists of 14 residues. The junction had 6 bases not matched to a gene; V was cut back by 6 bases and J by 3 bases. CDR3 bases: TGTGCCAGCAGCCACAGGGGGCTAAGCTACGAGCAGTACTTC. Protein sequence: CASSHRGLSYEQYF.

This clone appeared many times. The V gene is TRBV29-1, the J gene TRBJ1-1, with D hard to call. The CDR3 runs to 13 residues. V was pared by 8 bases and J by 4 bases, with 17 bases between. Per germline, CDR1 SQVTM and CDR2 ANQGSEA. CDR3 region: CSSLAFTGTEAFF. The CDR3 DNA is TGCAGCTCACTGGCCTTTACGGGCACTGAAGCTTTCTTT.

This clone was recorded a few times. DNA for the CDR3: TGTGCCAGCAGTTACGGTTGGGGAGTCTATGGCTACACCTTC. Translating it yields CASSYGWGVYGYTF. The V and J genes are TRBV6-6 and TRBJ1-2; D ambiguous. The CDR3 length is 14 residues. V lost 2 bases and J 4 bases, leaving 11 bases between the germline ends. The germline gives CDR1 MNHNY, CDR2 SVGAGI (reference sequence).

V gene TRBV19 combines with J gene TRBJ1-2; TRBD1 is a possible D gene (5 bases). The CDR3 is 16 residues long. CDR1 and CDR2 from the germline V gene are LNHDA and SQIVND (reference sequence). The V and J ends lost 8 bases and 5 bases respectively, with 24 bases between them. CDR3 nucleotides: TGTGCCAGTCTGTCCGGGCACTATTTCGGGGGGTATGGCTACACCTTC. The encoded protein is CASLSGHYFGGYGYTF. Drawing the rest from reference TRBV19 and TRBJ1-2, the complete variable domain is DGGITQSPKYLFRKEGQNVTLSCEQNLNHDAMYWYRQDPGQGLRLIYYSQIVNDFQKGDIAEGYSVSREKKESFPLTVTSAQKNPTAFYLCASLSGHYFGGYGYTFGSGTRLTVV.